The 21 T cell receptor beta chains reported below all come from one sample, sequenced in a study of Ad26.COV2.S vaccination and SARS-CoV-2 variants. Specified treatment: roughly 18 received Ad26.COV2.S at low or high dose, single or two shots; 5 received placebo; per-sample allocation not given. Following the first vaccine or placebo injection, samples were taken on day 63. The repertoire was sequenced with immunoSEQ multiplex PCR; TCRdb's copy has only in-frame clones and lacks some. The sample yields more than 300,000 clones, more than 70% seen once. Sequenced here: peripheral blood, sampled in a trial of Ad26.COV2.S vaccine versus placebo. Source of these receptors: a person between 18 and 59 years old who received the Ad26.COV2.S COVID-19 vaccine or a placebo.

A note on this clone: A junction end diverges from the germline sequence, so it may reflect a read error. The gene calls are TRBV7-9 and TRBJ1-1, with TRBD1 matching over 7 bases. This CDR3 spans 12 amino acids. In germline, CDR1 is SEHNR, CDR2 FQNEAQ (reference sequence). As DNA, the CDR3 is TGTGCCAGCAGCCGACAGGGCCCCGTTAGTGTCTTT. Translation gives CASSRQGPVSVF.

The rearrangement uses TRBV7-2 and TRBJ1-1, with D possibly TRBD1 on 5 matching bases. Germline-derived CDR1 and CDR2 are SGHTA and FQGNSA. The CDR3 has 16 residues. The V and J ends lost 5 bases and 1 base respectively, with 17 bases between them. Written as DNA, the CDR3 is TGTGCCAGCAGCCCTTGGGGGGGGATGGGGAACACTGAAGCTTTCTTT. It is translated as CASSPWGGMGNTEAFF. Full variable domain (rest looked up from reference TRBV7-2 and TRBJ1-1): GAGVSQSPSNKVTEKGKDVELRCDPISGHTALYWYRQSLGQGLEFLIYFQGNSAPDKSGLPSDRFSAERTGGSVSTLTIQRTQQEDSAVYLCASSPWGGMGNTEAFFGQGTRLTVV.

This clone has just one count. This rearrangement joins TRBV11-2 to TRBJ1-2; the D gene is possibly TRBD1 (6 bases). Per the germline V gene, CDR1 is SGHAT and CDR2 is FQNNGV. Trimming took 1 base from V and 2 from J, leaving 14 bases between them. The CDR3 runs to 16 residues. The CDR3 DNA reads TGTGCCAGCAGCTTAGCCCCAGACAGGTCGAACTATGGCTACACCTTC. It encodes CASSLAPDRSNYGYTF.

The chain couples TRBV15 to TRBJ1-3; no clear D. The CDR3 is 18 amino acids. Trimming took 0 bases from V and 4 from J, leaving 19 bases between them. Looked up from germline, CDR1 is LNHNV and CDR2 is YYDKDF (reference sequence). The CDR3 DNA sequence: TGTGCCACCAGCAGAGATTCCATCGAGAGGGTGTCAGGAAACACCATATATTTT. This translates into CATSRDSIERVSGNTIYF.

The chain is built from TRBV30 and TRBJ2-7, with D tentatively TRBD1 or TRBD2 (5 bases each). Germline values: CDR1 GTSNPN, CDR2 SVGIG (reference sequence). V dropped 3 bases and J dropped 1 base, with 13 bases sitting between them. The CDR3 is 14 residues long. This CDR3 reads CAWRDSGASYEQYF. The CDR3 nucleotides read TGTGCCTGGAGGGACTCCGGGGCTTCCTACGAGCAGTACTTC. The entire variable domain, with the rest obtained from reference TRBV30 and TRBJ2-7, is as follows: SQTIHQWPATLVQPVGSPLSLECTVEGTSNPNLYWYRQAAGRGLQLLFYSVGIGQISSEVPQNLSASRPQDRQFILSSKKLLLSDSGFYLCAWRDSGASYEQYFGPGTRLTVT.

The chain uses TRBV7-2 and TRBJ1-5; D unresolved. The CDR3 contains 15 residues. From germline, CDR1 is SGHTA and CDR2 FQGNSA. V lost 1 base and J lost 0, with 7 bases in between. The CDR3 sequence is CASSLDRSSNQPQHF. The CDR3 DNA sequence: TGTGCCAGCAGCTTAGATCGCAGTAGCAATCAGCCCCAGCATTTT.

The chain uses TRBV12-3 or TRBV12-4 and TRBJ1-1; D not resolved. V was shortened by 3 bases and J by 7 bases, with 6 bases between the two germline ends. CDR3 length: 11 amino acids. The CDR3 loop reads CASSLRFEAFF. The CDR3 nucleotides read TGTGCCAGCAGTTTGAGGTTTGAAGCTTTCTTT.

J is TRBJ1-1 and V is TRBV7-9; tentative D call: TRBD1 (5 bases). Germline CDR1 is SEHNR and CDR2 is FQNEAQ (reference sequence). V lost 3 bases to trimming and J lost 11 bases, with 13 bases between them. The CDR3 is 12 residues long. In DNA form, the CDR3 reads TGTGCCAGCAGCTTTAGCGGGGGAGTGGCTTTCTTT. Translation: CASSFSGGVAFF.

This clone was observed a single time. V is TRBV5-1 and J is TRBJ2-3; 13 positions match TRBD2. The CDR3 spans 17 residues. Germline-derived CDR1 and CDR2 are SGHRS and YFSETQ. V shed 1 base, J shed 5 bases, and the junction held 7 bases outside the gene matches. In nucleotides, the CDR3 is TGCGCCAGCAGCTTGTTCACTAGCGGGGGGGCCGTAGATACGCAGTATTTT. Encoded protein: CASSLFTSGGAVDTQYF.

The V and J genes are TRBV3-1 (or the pseudogene TRBV3-2) and TRBJ2-7; the match to TRBD2 covers 13 bases. Trimming removed 1 base from V and 8 bases from J; junction bases left unmatched: 2. Germline V gives CDR1 LGHDT, CDR2 YNNKEL (reference sequence). CDR3 length: 14 amino acids. DNA for the CDR3: TGTGCCAGCAGCCAAGGGACTAGCGGGGGAAAGCAGTACTTC. This encodes CASSQGTSGGKQYF.

This rearrangement joins TRBV7-9 to TRBJ2-7; TRBD2 matches 9 bases. V shed 3 bases and J 5 bases; nucleotides not matched to a gene: 2. From germline, CDR1 is SEHNR and CDR2 FQNEAQ (reference sequence). The CDR3 contains 13 residues. CDR3 in amino acids: CASSLRTSDEQYF. CDR3 nucleotides: TGTGCCAGCAGCTTGAGGACTAGCGACGAGCAGTACTTC.

The V gene is TRBV7-2, the J gene TRBJ1-2; D perhaps matches TRBD1 (6 bases). Trimming removed 7 bases at V and 4 bases at J, with 16 bases between. Germline CDR1 is SGHTA and CDR2 is FQGNSA. The length of the CDR3 is 14 residues. The CDR3 spells CASNLVAGAYGYTF. The CDR3 region has the DNA TGTGCCAGCAACCTAGTGGCAGGGGCCTATGGCTACACCTTC.

This rearrangement joins TRBV10-1 to TRBJ2-7, with D perhaps matching TRBD1 (6 bases). This CDR3 region has 16 residues. The germline gives CDR1 WNHNN, CDR2 SYGVQD (reference sequence). V was pared by 4 bases and J by 3 bases, with 19 bases between. For the CDR3, the DNA is TGCGCCAGCAGTGCGGTCTGGTGGACAGCGTTCTACGAGCAGTACTTC. Translated: CASSAVWWTAFYEQYF.

The gene calls are TRBV30 and TRBJ1-6; 12 bases align to TRBD1. The CDR3 runs 14 residues. V shed 3 bases, J shed 10 bases, and the junction held 4 bases outside the gene matches. Germline CDR1 GTSNPN, CDR2 SVGIG (reference sequence). The CDR3 coding sequence is TGTGCCTGGAGCGGGACAGGGGGCAAATCACCCCTCCACTTT. Its translation: CAWSGTGGKSPLHF.

This clone was seen a single time. This rearrangement joins TRBV24-1 to TRBJ1-2; TRBD1 matches 8 bases. The V gene's germline CDR1 is KGHDR and CDR2 SFDVKD. The V segment lost 4 bases and the J segment 8 bases; nucleotides outside the gene matches: 5. The CDR3 totals 13 residues. CDR3 sequence: CATSDARGHGYTF. The CDR3 DNA sequence: TGTGCCACCAGTGACGCCAGGGGGCACGGCTACACCTTC.

The chain's CDR3 is CASSPGHGTEAFF. The CDR3 nucleotides read TGTGCCAGCAGTCCAGGACACGGGACTGAAGCTTTCTTT. The chain recombines TRBV5-6 with TRBJ1-1, with D perhaps TRBD1 (5 bases). V lost 5 bases, J lost 5 bases, and 13 bases lay in between. Germline values: CDR1 SGHDT, CDR2 YYEEEE. This CDR3 comprises 13 residues.

The genes are TRBV6-5 and TRBJ1-6; D possibly corresponds to TRBD1 (5 bases). Per the germline V gene, CDR1 is MNHEY and CDR2 is SVGAGI. The CDR3 totals 12 residues. V was clipped by 6 bases and J by 7 bases, with 7 bases between them. CDR3 amino acids: CASREGNSPLHF. Here the CDR3 DNA reads TGTGCCAGCAGGGAGGGGAATTCACCCCTCCACTTT.

The CDR3 here is CAVLNTAGGYTF. In DNA, the CDR3 is TGTGCCGTATTAAACACCGCCGGGGGCTACACCTTC. The chain recombines TRBV6-5 with TRBJ1-2; D not resolved. V shed 11 bases and J shed 8 bases, with 18 bases lying between them. In germline, CDR1 is MNHEY, CDR2 SVGAGI. This CDR3 region has 12 residues.

This clone was recorded at least ten times. The J gene is TRBJ1-5, the V gene TRBV5-4; 7 bases are a match to TRBD1. Germline CDR1 and CDR2: SGHNT and YYREEE (reference sequence). Trimming removed 4 bases from V and 1 base from J; junction bases left unmatched: 2. The CDR3 has 14 residues. The CDR3 region has the DNA TGTGCCAGCAGCCAGGGGGGAAGCAATCAGCCCCAGCATTTT. Amino acids: CASSQGGSNQPQHF. The full variable domain, in which reference TRBV5-4 and TRBJ1-5 provide the parts outside the CDR3, is ETGVTQSPTHLIKTRGQQVTLRCSSQSGHNTVSWYQQALGQGPQFIFQYYREEENGRGNFPPRFSGLQFPNYSSELNVNALELDDSALYLCASSQGGSNQPQHFGDGTRLSIL.

This clone was seen a few times. The rearrangement links TRBV6-2 or TRBV6-3 to TRBJ1-1; D may be TRBD1 (6 bases). The CDR3 covers 14 residues. The germline V and J ends were trimmed by 4 bases and 0 bases, with 9 bases remaining between them. Germline loops: CDR1 MNHEY, CDR2 SVGEGT. CDR3 residues: CASSSAGVNTEAFF. CDR3 in DNA: TGTGCCAGCAGTTCGGCAGGGGTGAACACTGAAGCTTTCTTT.

This chain uses TRBV7-2 with TRBJ1-2, with D possibly being TRBD1 (5 bases). Germline CDR1 and CDR2: SGHTA and FQGNSA. Trimming stripped 0 bases from V and 0 bases from J, with 5 bases between. The CDR3 runs 14 residues. CDR3 protein: CASSLAGANYGYTF. As DNA, the CDR3 is TGTGCCAGCAGCTTAGCAGGGGCTAACTATGGCTACACCTTC. Full variable domain (outside the CDR3, taken from reference TRBV7-2 and TRBJ1-2): GAGVSQSPSNKVTEKGKDVELRCDPISGHTALYWYRQSLGQGLEFLIYFQGNSAPDKSGLPSDRFSAERTGGSVSTLTIQRTQQEDSAVYLCASSLAGANYGYTFGSGTRLTVV.